The 14 T cell receptor beta chains below all came from one sample that was sequenced in a study of control samples from healthy donors and cancer patients. Sequenced by immunoSEQ multiplex PCR; TCRdb stores in-frame clones only, minus some. This sample has under 200,000 clones, with roughly 95% found just once. The sample comprised blood. All receptors derive from a woman aged 25 to 39 in good health.

This clone was detected a few times. The chain carries TRBV6-4 and TRBJ2-5, with 10 bases fitting TRBD2. V dropped 0 bases and J dropped 2; count of bases not matched to a gene: 0. Looked up from germline, CDR1 is MRHNA and CDR2 is SNTAGT. The CDR3 covers 15 residues. CDR3 protein: CASSDSSGGQETQYF. The CDR3 region has the DNA TGTGCCAGCAGTGACTCTAGCGGGGGGCAAGAGACCCAGTACTTC.

V and J are TRBV5-6 and TRBJ1-5, with D maybe TRBD1 (5 bases). V was shortened by 3 bases and J by 0 bases, with 10 bases between the two germline ends. This CDR3 is 15 amino acids long. Per germline, CDR1 SGHDT and CDR2 YYEEEE. The DNA of the CDR3 is TGTGCCAGCAGCTCGGGACTCCTTAGCAATCAGCCCCAGCATTTT. It translates to CASSSGLLSNQPQHF.

The chain is built from TRBV6-6 and TRBJ2-7; TRBD1 is a possible D gene (6 bases). The germline CDR1 and CDR2 sequences are MNHNY and SVGAGI (reference sequence). The CDR3 sequence is 16 residues long. The ends were cut back, 5 bases at V and 2 bases at J, with 19 bases in the middle. CDR3 protein: CASSGLQGLIPYEQYF. In nucleotides, the CDR3 is TGTGCCAGCAGTGGGCTACAGGGCCTAATTCCCTACGAGCAGTACTTC.

The CDR3 coding sequence is TGCGCCAGCAGCCTTCGACAGGGGTACAATCAGCCCCAGCATTTT. Amino acid sequence: CASSLRQGYNQPQHF. The V call is TRBV4-1, the J call TRBJ1-5; 8 nucleotides align to TRBD1. The germline CDR1 and CDR2 sequences are MGHRA and YSYEKL. V gave up 4 bases and J gave up 3 bases; unmatched junction bases: 5. This CDR3 is 15 amino acids long.

The rearrangement joins TRBV7-2 to TRBJ1-2; no reliable D call. The CDR3 runs to 16 residues. The germline V and J ends were trimmed by 1 base and 5 bases, with 17 bases remaining between them. The germline gives CDR1 SGHTA, CDR2 FQGNSA. Here the CDR3 DNA reads TGTGCCAGCAGCTTAGGTGGACCCGACTGGATTTATGGCTACACCTTC. Its translation is CASSLGGPDWIYGYTF.

The chain has TRBV19 and TRBJ1-5; D is perhaps TRBD1 (6 bases). Germline assignment: CDR1 LNHDA and CDR2 SQIVND (reference sequence). The CDR3 has 16 residues. The V gene lost 4 bases and the J gene lost 4 bases, with 17 bases spanning the gap. The DNA for the CDR3 is TGTGCCAGTAGTACTTCCCCCAACAGGGTGAATCAGCCCCAGCATTTT. Translated: CASSTSPNRVNQPQHF.

Here the CDR3 reads CASLRLNYGYTF. The CDR3 bases are TGTGCCAGCCTGCGCTTGAACTATGGCTACACCTTC. The chain uses TRBV6-5 and TRBJ1-2; unclear D gene. In germline, CDR1 is MNHEY, CDR2 SVGAGI. Trimming shortened V by 8 bases and J by 2 bases, and 9 bases separated the two germline ends. CDR3 length equals 12 residues.

The V call is TRBV9, the J call TRBJ2-5; TRBD1 is a possible D gene (6 bases). V lost 3 bases to trimming and J lost 2 bases, with 17 bases between them. The germline gives CDR1 SGDLS, CDR2 YYNGEE. The CDR3 extends over 16 amino acids. The CDR3 spells CASSALRTARQETQYF. The CDR3 DNA reads as TGTGCCAGCAGCGCCCTTCGGACAGCGCGACAAGAGACCCAGTACTTC.

The chain has TRBV4-1 and TRBJ1-4, with D unclear. Germline CDR1 is MGHRA and CDR2 is YSYEKL. CDR3 length: 15 residues. The V gene lost 2 bases and the J gene lost 3 bases, with 10 bases spanning the gap. CDR3 nucleotide sequence: TGCGCCAGCAGCCAAATCCTGGGCCCTAATGAAAAACTGTTTTTT. Translated: CASSQILGPNEKLFF.

The chain uses TRBV11-2 and TRBJ2-7; 9 bases are a match to TRBD1. The germline gives CDR1 SGHAT, CDR2 FQNNGV. With 0 bases clipped from V and 7 bases from J, the junction kept 13 bases outside the gene matches. This CDR3 comprises 17 residues. DNA for the CDR3: TGTGCCAGCAGCTTAGATTTCCGGGACAGGGATATTGGGGAGCAGTACTTC. Amino acids: CASSLDFRDRDIGEQYF.

This chain links TRBV4-1 with TRBJ2-4, with D possibly TRBD2 on 5 matching bases. There are 16 residues in the CDR3. Germline V gene data show CDR1 as MGHRA and CDR2 as YSYEKL. V was pared by 1 base and J by 1 base, with 11 bases between. CDR3 sequence: CASSQVGRGAKNIQYF. Here the CDR3 DNA reads TGCGCCAGCAGCCAAGTAGGAAGAGGGGCCAAAAACATTCAGTACTTC.

J is TRBJ2-3 and V is TRBV27; 9 bases are a match to TRBD2. J gave up 2 bases and V 6 bases, and 9 bases lay outside the gene matches. Germline CDR1 is MNHEY and CDR2 is SMNVEV (reference sequence). There are 16 residues in the CDR3. CDR3 bases: TGTGCCAGCAGACGATCGGCGGGAGGGTTCACAGATACGCAGTATTTT. Protein: CASRRSAGGFTDTQYF.

V usage is TRBV19 and J usage is TRBJ1-1; D is uncertain. The CDR3 length is 13 residues. V was pared by 4 bases and J by 3 bases, with 9 bases between. Germline CDR1 LNHDA, CDR2 SQIVND (reference sequence). For the CDR3, the DNA is TGTGCCAGTAGTAGAGGGTGGGACACTGAAGCTTTCTTT. It encodes CASSRGWDTEAFF. Full variable domain (missing parts from reference TRBV19 and TRBJ1-1): DGGITQSPKYLFRKEGQNVTLSCEQNLNHDAMYWYRQDPGQGLRLIYYSQIVNDFQKGDIAEGYSVSREKKESFPLTVTSAQKNPTAFYLCASSRGWDTEAFFGQGTRLTVV.

The chain couples TRBV19 to TRBJ2-1; 12 nucleotides match TRBD2. CDR1 and CDR2 (germline): LNHDA, SQIVND (reference sequence). Trimming at V came to 4 bases and at J to 7 bases, leaving 5 bases not matched to a gene. The CDR3 has 15 residues. CDR3: CASSTGLAGSNEQFF. CDR3 DNA sequence: TGTGCCAGTAGTACGGGACTAGCGGGCTCTAATGAGCAGTTCTTC.